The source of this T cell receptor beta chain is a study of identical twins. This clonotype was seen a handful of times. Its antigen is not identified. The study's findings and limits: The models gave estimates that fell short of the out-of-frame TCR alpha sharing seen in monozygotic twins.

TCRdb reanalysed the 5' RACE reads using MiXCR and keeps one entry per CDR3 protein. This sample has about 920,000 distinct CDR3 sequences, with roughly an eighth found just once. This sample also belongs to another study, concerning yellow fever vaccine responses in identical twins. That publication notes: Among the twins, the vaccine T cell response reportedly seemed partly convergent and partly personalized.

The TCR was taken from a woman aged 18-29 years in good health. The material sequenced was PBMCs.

DNA of the CDR3: TGCGCCAGCAGCCCGGACAGGGGGCTGGACTATGGCTACACCTTC. As protein: CASSPDRGLDYGYTF. The chain has TRBV5-1 and TRBJ1-2; 11 nucleotides align to TRBD1. The CDR3 has 15 residues. The germline gives CDR1 SGHRS, CDR2 YFSETQ. The J segment lost 3 bases and the V segment lost 4 bases, leaving 5 bases of the junction unmatched.